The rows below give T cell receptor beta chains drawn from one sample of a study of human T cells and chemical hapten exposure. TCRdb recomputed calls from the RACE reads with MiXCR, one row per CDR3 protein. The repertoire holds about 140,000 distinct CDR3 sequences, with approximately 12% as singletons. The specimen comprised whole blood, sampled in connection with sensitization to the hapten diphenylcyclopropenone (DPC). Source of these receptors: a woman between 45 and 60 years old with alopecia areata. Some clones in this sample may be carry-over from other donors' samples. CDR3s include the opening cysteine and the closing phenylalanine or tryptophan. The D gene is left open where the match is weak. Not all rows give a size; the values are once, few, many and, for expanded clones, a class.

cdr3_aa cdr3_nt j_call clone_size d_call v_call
CASRVGANNEQFF TGTGCCAGCAGAGTGGGGGCGAACAATGAGCAGTTCTTC TRBJ2-1 . . TRBV7-9
CASSPRMPDPTGELFF TGCGCCAGCAGCCCGAGGATGCCGGACCCCACCGGGGAGCTGTTTTTT TRBJ2-2 . . TRBV5-1
CASSARPADF TGTGCCAGCAGCGCCCGACCTGCGGACTTC TRBJ1-2 . . TRBV9
CASSLSAGELFF TGTGCCAGCTCACTATCAGCCGGGGAGCTGTTTTTT TRBJ2-2 . . TRBV18
CASGGDSNEQFF TGTGCCAGCGGGGGGGACAGCAATGAGCAGTTCTTC TRBJ2-1 . . TRBV13
CASSSSRPGLNSPLHF TGTGCCAGCAGTTCCTCAAGGCCGGGGTTAAATTCACCCCTCCACTTT TRBJ1-6 few . TRBV14
CSAQLLAGKKDTQYF TGCAGTGCTCAACTACTAGCGGGGAAGAAAGATACGCAGTATTTT TRBJ2-3 few TRBD2 TRBV20-1
CSVEGGPGSYEQYF TGCAGCGTTGAAGGAGGCCCGGGCTCCTACGAGCAGTACTTC TRBJ2-7 many . TRBV29-1
CASSHAGAQETQYF TGCGCCAGCAGCCACGCCGGGGCCCAAGAGACCCAGTACTTC TRBJ2-5 . . TRBV4-3
CSARLGGTDTQYF TGCAGTGCGAGACTAGGGGGCACAGATACGCAGTATTTT TRBJ2-3 . . TRBV20-1
CSARGPREYEQYF TGCAGTGCTAGGGGCCCCAGGGAGTACGAGCAGTACTTC TRBJ2-7 few . TRBV20-1
CASSSGRSSYNEQFF TGTGCCAGCAGTAGCGGGAGAAGCTCCTACAATGAGCAGTTCTTC TRBJ2-1 few TRBD2 TRBV7-6
CASSLDWGPSSYEQYF TGCGCCAGCAGCTTGGATTGGGGACCGAGCTCCTACGAGCAGTACTTC TRBJ2-7 many . TRBV5-1
CASSLGSAPNEQFF TGTGCCAGCAGTTTAGGTAGCGCTCCCAATGAGCAGTTCTTC TRBJ2-1 . . TRBV12-3/TRBV12-4
CASSLSGDPETQYF TGTGCCAGCAGTTTATCGGGAGACCCAGAGACCCAGTACTTC TRBJ2-5 many . TRBV12-3/TRBV12-4
CASSYSSGFGFWTQYF TGTGCCAGCAGTTACTCGTCAGGCTTCGGCTTCTGGACGCAGTATTTT TRBJ2-3 . . TRBV6-5
CASSFQTSGRADTQYF TGTGCCAGCAGTTTCCAGACTAGCGGGAGAGCAGATACGCAGTATTTT TRBJ2-3 many TRBD2 TRBV28
CASSLVQGRTDTQYF TGTGCCAGCAGCTTAGTTCAGGGACGCACAGATACGCAGTATTTT TRBJ2-3 few . TRBV7-2
CSVEKGRSSGRANEQFF TGCAGCGTTGAGAAAGGGCGGTCTAGCGGGAGGGCAAATGAGCAGTTCTTC TRBJ2-1 . TRBD2 TRBV29-1
CSARRTQQYF TGCAGTGCTAGGAGGACTCAGCAGTACTTC TRBJ2-7 many . TRBV20-1
CSARDRAGRIHEQYF TGCAGTGCTAGAGATCGTGCGGGAAGAATTCACGAGCAGTACTTC TRBJ2-7 . . TRBV20-1
CASSLAPGQIYGYTF TGTGCCAGCAGCTTGGCTCCGGGACAGATATATGGCTACACCTTC TRBJ1-2 few TRBD1 TRBV11-2
CASGVRQNTEAFF TGTGCCAGCGGGGTCCGACAGAACACTGAAGCTTTCTTT TRBJ1-1 few . TRBV6-2/TRBV6-3
CASSGGGTVGSPLHF TGTGCCAGCAGCGGAGGAGGAACAGTAGGTTCACCCCTCCACTTT TRBJ1-6 . . TRBV13
CSVGYGVMNTEAFF TGCAGCGTTGGCTACGGAGTTATGAACACTGAAGCTTTCTTT TRBJ1-1 few . TRBV29-1
CSVEPEDEQFF TGCAGCGTTGAACCTGAGGATGAGCAGTTCTTC TRBJ2-1 few . TRBV29-1
CASSFPSAGGAGELFF TGTGCCAGCAGCTTCCCTTCAGCGGGAGGGGCGGGGGAGCTGTTTTTT TRBJ2-2 few TRBD2 TRBV5-4
CASRNGWGRDTQYF TGTGCCAGCAGGAACGGGTGGGGCAGGGATACGCAGTATTTT TRBJ2-3 . . TRBV6-5
CASSQSLSGRAYEQYF TGTGCCAGCAGCCAATCTCTGTCCGGGAGGGCCTACGAGCAGTACTTC TRBJ2-7 many TRBD2 TRBV11-2
CASSPEGDTQYF TGTGCCAGCAGCCCGGAGGGGGATACGCAGTATTTT TRBJ2-3 . . TRBV7-9
CASSTEYQPQHF TGTGCCAGTAGTACCGAATATCAGCCCCAGCATTTT TRBJ1-5 few . TRBV19
CASSLVRGDQGETQYF TGCGCCAGCAGCTTGGTCCGGGGGGACCAAGGAGAGACCCAGTACTTC TRBJ2-5 . TRBD2 TRBV5-1
CASSLPQGQGNEQFF TGTGCCAGCAGTCTTCCCCAGGGACAGGGGAATGAGCAGTTCTTC TRBJ2-1 many TRBD1 TRBV28
CASSPTLADYNEQFF TGTGCCAGCTCACCAACACTAGCGGACTACAATGAGCAGTTCTTC TRBJ2-1 . TRBD2 TRBV18
CSAPLTGAGNTIYF TGCAGTGCCCCTCTCACAGGAGCTGGAAACACCATATATTTT TRBJ1-3 . . TRBV20-1
CASSWTGTSGIQETQYF TGTGCCAGCAGTTGGACAGGGACTAGCGGGATCCAAGAGACCCAGTACTTC TRBJ2-5 few TRBD2 TRBV6-2/TRBV6-3
CASSLWGTGDSYEQYF TGTGCCAGCAGTTTATGGGGGACAGGGGATTCCTACGAGCAGTACTTC TRBJ2-7 . TRBD1 TRBV28
CSVERRLRQYF TGCAGCGTTGAGAGGCGGTTGCGGCAGTACTTC TRBJ2-7 . . TRBV29-1
CSVLGGPPYEQFF TGCAGCGTGCTCGGAGGGCCGCCTTATGAGCAGTTCTTC TRBJ2-1 many . TRBV29-1
CASSRRDRGNQPQHF TGTGCCAGCAGTCGTAGGGACAGGGGCAATCAGCCCCAGCATTTT TRBJ1-5 many TRBD1 TRBV6-2/TRBV6-3
CASSLRGGGRYNEQFF TGTGCCAGCAGCTTAAGAGGGGGCGGAAGGTACAATGAGCAGTTCTTC TRBJ2-1 few TRBD1 TRBV7-6
CSVRGGGADTQYF TGCAGTGTTAGAGGAGGCGGGGCAGATACGCAGTATTTT TRBJ2-3 . . TRBV20-1
CASSYTGQPVEPQHF TGTGCCAGCAGTTACACCGGACAGCCCGTCGAGCCCCAGCATTTT TRBJ1-5 few . TRBV6-6
CASSLTGFADTQYF TGTGCCAGCAGCTTAACCGGGTTCGCAGATACGCAGTATTTT TRBJ2-3 . . TRBV7-9
CASSLRSSSRETQYF TGTGCCAGCAGCTTAAGGTCTAGCTCGCGGGAGACCCAGTACTTC TRBJ2-5 . . TRBV7-3
CSALGGRASGSSYEQYF TGCAGCGCTCTCGGCGGGAGGGCAAGCGGGAGTTCCTACGAGCAGTACTTC TRBJ2-7 few TRBD2 TRBV29-1
CASSLEPHTYEQYF TGCGCCAGCAGCTTGGAGCCCCACACCTACGAGCAGTACTTC TRBJ2-7 . . TRBV5-1
CASSPKQGLNTGELFF TGTGCCAGCAGCCCAAAGCAGGGATTGAACACCGGGGAGCTGTTTTTT TRBJ2-2 . . TRBV5-4
CSVRPGLYNEQFF TGCAGCGTTAGGCCGGGGTTGTACAATGAGCAGTTCTTC TRBJ2-1 few . TRBV29-1
CASSLRQGRNTGELFF TGTGCCAGCAGTCTTAGACAGGGGCGGAACACCGGGGAGCTGTTTTTT TRBJ2-2 . TRBD1 TRBV12-3/TRBV12-4
CASTDTVLSEKLFF TGTGCCAGCACTGACACGGTCCTGAGCGAAAAACTGTTTTTT TRBJ1-4 few . TRBV27
CASRLQTDTNQPQHF TGTGCCAGCAGGTTGCAGACAGACACGAATCAGCCCCAGCATTTT TRBJ1-5 . . TRBV12-3/TRBV12-4
CASSLGQVVSYEQYF TGTGCCAGCAGCTTGGGACAGGTTGTTTCCTACGAGCAGTACTTC TRBJ2-7 . . TRBV5-4
CASSQRTGLSTSLYETQYF TGTGCCAGCAGCCAGCGGACAGGCCTTTCCACTAGTCTCTACGAGACCCAGTACTTC TRBJ2-5 few TRBD1 TRBV14